The next 15 T cell receptor beta chains were all read from a single sample in a study of shared clonotypes between healthy human individuals. Some clones are missing from TCRdb's copy, which holds only in-frame ones; the method was immunoSEQ multiplex PCR. The sample records some 2.1 million clones, approximately 95% being singletons. Material: naive CD4+ T cells sorted from blood. Subset meaning: CD45RA+ positively selected. These receptors were obtained from a young man in good health.

The chain employs TRBV2 and TRBJ1-1; tentatively, D is TRBD1 (6 bases). There are 14 residues in the CDR3. The germline V gene has CDR1 SNHLY and CDR2 FYNNEI. V was clipped by 6 bases and J by 4 bases, with 15 bases between them. CDR3: CASSVQGDGTEAFF. In nucleotides, the CDR3 is TGTGCCAGCAGCGTACAGGGAGACGGCACTGAAGCTTTCTTT. Using reference TRBV2 and TRBJ1-1 for the parts outside the CDR3, the full variable domain is EPEVTQTPSHQVTQMGQEVILRCVPISNHLYFYWYRQILGQKVEFLVSFYNNEISEKSEIFDDQFSVERPDGSNFTLKIRSTKLEDSAMYFCASSVQGDGTEAFFGQGTRLTVV.

The V call is TRBV5-1, the J call TRBJ1-6; tentative D call: TRBD1 (6 bases). This CDR3 is built from 14 residues. Germline V lookup: CDR1 SGHRS, CDR2 YFSETQ. Trimming pared 6 bases from V and 6 bases from J, leaving 13 bases between. CDR3: CASTTGQPNSPLHF. The DNA of the CDR3 is TGCGCCAGCACCACGGGACAACCTAATTCACCCCTCCACTTT.

The chain uses TRBV2 and TRBJ2-3; D is perhaps TRBD1 or TRBD2 (6 bases each). V was shortened by 10 bases and J by 11 bases, with 13 bases between the two germline ends. Germline V gene sequence: CDR1 SNHLY, CDR2 FYNNEI. The CDR3 has 10 amino acids. CDR3 in amino acids: CAIRGVEQYF. In DNA form, the CDR3 reads TGTGCCATTAGGGGGGTTGAGCAGTATTTT.

The chain uses TRBV6-6 and TRBJ2-3; D perhaps matches TRBD2 (5 bases). V lost 6 bases, J lost 2 bases, and 12 bases lay in between. There are 14 residues in the CDR3. Germline loops: CDR1 MNHNY, CDR2 SVGAGI (reference sequence). CDR3 nucleotides: TGTGCCAGCAGATCCGGGGAGAACACAGATACGCAGTATTTT. This gives the protein CASRSGENTDTQYF.

This sequence joins TRBV18 and TRBJ1-2, with TRBD1 matching over 8 bases. V dropped 3 bases and J dropped 8; count of bases not matched to a gene: 11. The CDR3 extends over 15 amino acids. The germline gives CDR1 KGHSH, CDR2 LQKENI. The CDR3 bases are TGTGCCAGCTCACCTATTTCTGGACAGGGAAGCGGCTACACCTTC. This codes for CASSPISGQGSGYTF.

As for this clone: Other DNA sequences from this sample encode an identical CDR3 as well. The V gene is TRBV5-6, the J gene TRBJ1-5; 11 nucleotides align to TRBD1. This CDR3 has 17 amino acids. Trimming cost V 2 bases and J 0 bases; bases outside gene matches: 4. Germline-derived CDR1 and CDR2 are SGHDT and YYEEEE. Written as DNA, the CDR3 is TGTGCCAGCAGCTTAGGGACAGGGGGTTTTAGCAATCAGCCCCAGCATTTT. Its translation: CASSLGTGGFSNQPQHF.

This chain joins TRBV7-2 and TRBJ2-1, with 11 bases that match TRBD2. CDR3 length: 16 residues. Trimming cost V 1 base and J 4 bases; bases outside gene matches: 3. Germline lookup yields CDR1 SGHTA and CDR2 FQGNSA. This CDR3 reads CASSLVRTSGYNEQFF. As DNA, the CDR3 is TGTGCCAGCAGCTTAGTAAGGACTAGCGGGTACAATGAGCAGTTCTTC.

Concerning this clone: The identical CDR3 is also encoded by other nucleotide sequences in the sample. The chain uses TRBV9 and TRBJ2-7; no firm D call. V was shortened by 2 bases and J by 2 bases, with 11 bases between the two germline ends. The CDR3 contains 14 residues. Germline lookup yields CDR1 SGDLS and CDR2 YYNGEE. The CDR3 nucleotides read TGTGCCAGCAGCGTCGGACCGGGCGCCTACGAGCAGTACTTC. The encoded protein is CASSVGPGAYEQYF.

The J gene is TRBJ1-5, the V gene TRBV5-8; 7 nucleotides match TRBD1. Trimming at V came to 4 bases and at J to 4 bases, leaving 8 bases not matched to a gene. Per germline, CDR1 SGHTS and CDR2 YDEGEE. CDR3 length: 15 amino acids. CDR3 in DNA: TGTGCCAGCAGCCCCCGTGACAGGGTAAATCAGCCCCAGCATTTT. It yields the protein CASSPRDRVNQPQHF.

The rearrangement uses TRBV28 and TRBJ1-5; tentative D call: TRBD1 (6 bases). Germline CDR1 reads MDHEN; CDR2 reads SYDVKM. The CDR3 is 17 residues long. Trimming took off 5 bases at V and 0 bases at J, with 17 bases between the two ends. The chain's CDR3 is CASSGGGGARSNQPQHF. The CDR3 bases are TGTGCCAGCAGTGGGGGAGGGGGGGCGCGTAGCAATCAGCCCCAGCATTTT.

The chain combines TRBV18 with TRBJ2-2, with D unclear. CDR1 and CDR2 from the germline V gene are KGHSH and LQKENI. The CDR3 spans 16 residues. Trimming stripped 6 bases from V and 4 bases from J, with 18 bases between. The CDR3 loop reads CASSRAWLTGTGELFF. The CDR3, as DNA: TGTGCCAGCTCCCGGGCTTGGCTCACGGGCACCGGGGAGCTGTTTTTT.

The chain recombines TRBV4-1 with TRBJ2-4, with 10 bases identical to TRBD1. The CDR3 extends over 17 amino acids. Looked up from germline, CDR1 is MGHRA and CDR2 is YSYEKL. The V segment lost 3 bases and the J segment 6 bases; nucleotides outside the gene matches: 11. The CDR3 coding sequence is TGCGCCAGCAGCCAGCCCGGGGACAGGGGAAGTGTAAACATTCAGTACTTC. This codes for CASSQPGDRGSVNIQYF.

In its sample, this clone was seen once. The chain uses TRBV27 and TRBJ1-5; tentative D call: TRBD1 (5 bases). The CDR3 length is 15 residues. From germline, CDR1 is MNHEY and CDR2 SMNVEV (reference sequence). The ends were cut back, 1 base at V and 9 bases at J, with 16 bases in the middle. The CDR3 here is CASSLFSEGSWPQHF. The CDR3 DNA sequence: TGTGCCAGCAGTTTATTCTCAGAGGGGTCCTGGCCCCAGCATTTT.

The rearrangement uses TRBV2 and TRBJ1-5; a possible D gene is TRBD1 (6 bases). The V and J ends lost 6 bases and 11 bases respectively, with 20 bases between them. This CDR3 has 14 amino acids. Germline CDR1 reads SNHLY; CDR2 reads FYNNEI. The CDR3 is CASSRDTSKGAQHF. The CDR3, as DNA: TGTGCCAGCAGCCGGGACACCAGTAAGGGGGCCCAGCATTTT.

This rearrangement joins TRBV5-8 to TRBJ1-4; tentative D call: TRBD1 (5 bases). V lost 3 bases, J lost 8 bases, and 23 bases lay in between. Germline V gene data show CDR1 as SGHTS and CDR2 as YDEGEE. CDR3 size: 17 residues. CDR3 in amino acids: CASSSPRDRPLREKLFF. The CDR3, as DNA: TGTGCCAGCAGCTCTCCCCGGGACCGGCCTCTGAGGGAAAAACTGTTTTTT.